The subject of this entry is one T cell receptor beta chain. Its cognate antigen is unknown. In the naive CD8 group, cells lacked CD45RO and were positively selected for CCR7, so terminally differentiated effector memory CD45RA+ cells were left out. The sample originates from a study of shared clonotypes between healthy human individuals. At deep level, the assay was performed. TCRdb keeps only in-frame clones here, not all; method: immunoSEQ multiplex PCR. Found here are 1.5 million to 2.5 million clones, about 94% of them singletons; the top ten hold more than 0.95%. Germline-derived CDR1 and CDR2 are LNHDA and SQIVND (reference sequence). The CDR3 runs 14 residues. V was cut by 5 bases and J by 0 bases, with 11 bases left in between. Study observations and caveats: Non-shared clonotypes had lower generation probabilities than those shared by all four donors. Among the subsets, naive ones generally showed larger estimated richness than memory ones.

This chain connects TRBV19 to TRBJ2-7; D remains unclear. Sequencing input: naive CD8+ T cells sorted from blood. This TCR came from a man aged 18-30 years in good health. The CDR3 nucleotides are TGTGCCAGTAGTCTCAGCCTAACCTCCTACGAGCAGTACTTC. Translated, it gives CASSLSLTSYEQYF. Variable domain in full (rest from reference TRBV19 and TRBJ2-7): DGGITQSPKYLFRKEGQNVTLSCEQNLNHDAMYWYRQDPGQGLRLIYYSQIVNDFQKGDIAEGYSVSREKKESFPLTVTSAQKNPTAFYLCASSLSLTSYEQYFGPGTRLTVT.